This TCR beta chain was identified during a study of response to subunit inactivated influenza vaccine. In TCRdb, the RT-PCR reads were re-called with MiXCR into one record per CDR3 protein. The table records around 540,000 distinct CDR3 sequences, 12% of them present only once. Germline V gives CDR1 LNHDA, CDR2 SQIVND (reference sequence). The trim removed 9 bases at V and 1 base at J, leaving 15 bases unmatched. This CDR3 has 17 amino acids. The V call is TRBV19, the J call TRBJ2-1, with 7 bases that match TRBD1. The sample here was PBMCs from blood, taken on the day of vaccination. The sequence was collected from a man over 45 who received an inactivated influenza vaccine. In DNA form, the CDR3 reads TGTGCCAGCCGACCGGGACAGCTCGGCGTTTCCTACAATGAGCAGTTCTTC. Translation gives CASRPGQLGVSYNEQFF.